These 10 T cell receptor beta chains were sequenced from one sample in a study of cytomegalovirus exposure and HLA in healthy donors. The PCR contained 60 Vbeta and 13 Jbeta primers. Only in-frame clones appear in the TCRdb table, and some are missing; sequencing was by immunoSEQ multiplex PCR. The data contain around 110,000 clones, around four fifths of them seen just once; the ten biggest clones take up about 8%. The sample comprised PBMCs. The receptors were gathered from a man in his thirties or forties in good health and CMV-seronegative.

The chain couples TRBV2 to TRBJ1-2; D not resolved. Trimming took off 1 base at V and 3 bases at J, with 15 bases between the two ends. CDR3 size: 16 residues. Germline V gene data show CDR1 as SNHLY and CDR2 as FYNNEI. The CDR3 here is CASSEEQPNPYYGYTF. The CDR3 DNA follows: TGTGCCAGCAGTGAAGAACAGCCAAATCCTTACTATGGCTACACCTTC.

V usage is TRBV29-1 and J usage is TRBJ2-1; weak D call: TRBD2 (5 bases). V dropped 5 bases and J dropped 2 bases, with 19 bases sitting between them. From germline, CDR1 is SQVTM and CDR2 ANQGSEA. The CDR3 runs to 16 residues. The CDR3 nucleotides read TGCAGCGTTCGAAATCCGGGTGAGAGGGCCTACAATGAGCAGTTCTTC. As protein: CSVRNPGERAYNEQFF.

The chain employs TRBV29-1 and TRBJ2-1, with D possibly matching TRBD1 (6 bases). The CDR3 runs 13 residues. Looked up from germline, CDR1 is SQVTM and CDR2 is ANQGSEA. Between the trimmed V and J ends, which lost 1 base and 2 bases, there was a span of 6 bases. The CDR3 loop reads CSVEGTAYNEQFF. The CDR3 DNA sequence: TGCAGCGTTGAAGGGACAGCCTACAATGAGCAGTTCTTC.

The chain couples TRBV6-5 to TRBJ2-3, with 7 bases identical to TRBD1. The CDR3 consists of 16 residues. The germline V gene has CDR1 MNHEY and CDR2 SVGAGI. With 2 bases clipped from V and 3 bases from J, the junction kept 8 bases outside the gene matches. CDR3 amino acids: CASSYTRRGRTDTQYF. CDR3 in DNA: TGTGCCAGCAGTTACACGAGAAGGGGGCGGACAGATACGCAGTATTTT.

The chain recombines TRBV4-2 with TRBJ1-3, with D perhaps TRBD1 (5 bases). The CDR3 is 15 residues long. Looked up from germline, CDR1 is LGHNA and CDR2 is YNFKEQ. V lost 0 bases to trimming and J lost 4 bases, with 10 bases between them. CDR3 in amino acids: CASSQEAGPGNTIYF. As DNA, the CDR3 is TGTGCCAGCAGCCAAGAAGCGGGACCAGGAAACACCATATATTTT.

Details on this clone: This same CDR3 is encoded by further DNA sequences in the sample. This chain joins TRBV5-1 and TRBJ2-3; 8 positions agree with TRBD2. This CDR3 spans 17 amino acids. J was trimmed by 0 bases and V by 0 bases; bases with no gene match: 6. Germline V gene lookup returns CDR1 SGHRS and CDR2 YFSETQ. The CDR3 sequence is CASSLARASGSTDTQYF. The CDR3 DNA reads TGCGCCAGCAGCTTGGCCCGCGCTAGCGGGAGCACAGATACGCAGTATTTT.

This clone was detected a few times. J is TRBJ1-6 and V is TRBV7-6, with no clear D. V was shortened by 2 bases and J by 8 bases, with 13 bases between the two germline ends. The CDR3 consists of 15 residues. From germline, CDR1 is SGHVS and CDR2 FNYEAQ. CDR3 sequence: CASSLYMAADSPLHF. CDR3 coding DNA: TGTGCCAGCAGCTTATACATGGCGGCGGATTCACCCCTCCACTTT.

The V and J genes are TRBV7-8 and TRBJ1-1; no firm D call. CDR3 length equals 14 residues. Trimming removed 0 bases at V and 4 bases at J, with 9 bases between. Germline CDR1 and CDR2: SGHVS and FQNEAQ. CDR3 sequence reads: CASSLAPGFTEAFF. The DNA for the CDR3 is TGTGCCAGCAGCTTAGCGCCCGGGTTCACTGAAGCTTTCTTT.

The V and J genes are TRBV5-8 and TRBJ2-6; D is possibly TRBD1 (5 bases). CDR1 is SGHTS, CDR2 YDEGEE, per germline. Between the trimmed V and J ends, which lost 4 bases and 2 bases, there was a span of 13 bases. CDR3 length: 16 residues. This CDR3 is CASSITGVPGANVLTF. In nucleotides, the CDR3 is TGTGCCAGCAGCATAACAGGAGTCCCTGGGGCCAACGTCCTGACTTTC.

The chain is built from TRBV10-1 and TRBJ2-3; TRBD2 agrees at 8 bases. The germline gives CDR1 WNHNN, CDR2 SYGVQD (reference sequence). The CDR3 contains 13 residues. V was clipped by 7 bases and J by 5 bases; unmatched bases: 5. The CDR3 protein is CASKREGEDTQYF. Written as DNA, the CDR3 is TGCGCCAGCAAACGGGAGGGTGAAGATACGCAGTATTTT.